A single sample gave rise to the 24 T cell receptor beta chains below, sequenced in a study of T cells after yellow fever vaccination. One entry per CDR3 protein results from TCRdb running MiXCR on the 5' RACE reads. The data contain a few hundred thousand distinct CDR3 sequences, 5.2% of them seen just once; the ten biggest clones take up around 3.5%. Specimen: CD4+ T cells sorted from PBMCs, collected on the day of the yellow fever booster vaccination. The receptors were gathered from a man aged 18 to 35 who received the YFV17D yellow fever vaccine.

Here the CDR3 reads CATSSGDYGYTF. DNA of the CDR3: TGTGCCACCAGCAGTGGGGACTATGGCTACACCTTC. The rearrangement joins TRBV24-1 to TRBJ1-2, with unresolved D. V lost 7 bases to trimming and J lost 3 bases, with 8 bases between them. This CDR3 has 12 amino acids. The germline CDR1 and CDR2 sequences are KGHDR and SFDVKD.

This clonotype came up many times. V and J are TRBV5-1 and TRBJ2-7, with 9 nucleotides matching TRBD1. V was clipped by 4 bases and J by 9 bases; unmatched bases: 11. The CDR3 totals 14 residues. Per the germline V gene, CDR1 is SGHRS and CDR2 is YFSETQ. DNA for the CDR3: TGCGCCAGCAGCCCCCTGGGACAGGGTCGAAGGCAGTACTTC. Translated, it gives CASSPLGQGRRQYF.

Many counts were recorded for this clonotype. The gene calls are TRBV9 and TRBJ2-5; 7 bases match TRBD2. The J segment lost 1 base and the V segment lost 0 bases, leaving 3 bases of the junction unmatched. The CDR3 has 15 amino acids. CDR1 and CDR2 from the germline V gene are SGDLS and YYNGEE. For the CDR3, the DNA is TGTGCCAGCAGCGTAGATCGCGGGGGCCAAGAGACCCAGTACTTC. Protein product: CASSVDRGGQETQYF.

Many counts were recorded for this clonotype. The chain has TRBV7-8 and TRBJ2-5; D possibly matches TRBD1 or TRBD2 (5 bases each). The CDR3 is 14 residues long. Per the germline V gene, CDR1 is SGHVS and CDR2 is FQNEAQ. With 5 bases removed from V and 4 bases from J, the gap between germline ends came to 14 bases. The CDR3 is CASSERGQRETQYF. Written as DNA, the CDR3 is TGTGCCAGCAGCGAACGGGGCCAGCGAGAGACCCAGTACTTC.

The rearrangement joins TRBV19 to TRBJ1-6; D remains ambiguous. The V and J ends lost 6 bases and 11 bases respectively, with 14 bases between them. The CDR3 has 13 amino acids. Per the germline V gene, CDR1 is LNHDA and CDR2 is SQIVND (reference sequence). The CDR3 region is CASRVVGSTPLHF. The CDR3 DNA sequence: TGTGCCAGTAGAGTTGTGGGCTCTACACCCCTCCACTTT.

This clonotype appeared many times. The chain carries TRBV9 and TRBJ2-6; D uncertain. CDR1 is SGDLS, CDR2 YYNGEE, per germline. V was trimmed by 4 bases and J by 4 bases, leaving 12 bases between them. This CDR3 has 15 amino acids. CDR3 nucleotide sequence: TGTGCCAGCAGCCCCCAGGCAGGCGGGGCCAACGTCCTGACTTTC. It is translated as CASSPQAGGANVLTF. Drawing the rest from reference TRBV9 and TRBJ2-6, the complete variable domain is DSGVTQTPKHLITATGQRVTLRCSPRSGDLSVYWYQQSLDQGLQFLIQYYNGEERAKGNILERFSAQQFPDLHSELNLSSLELGDSALYFCASSPQAGGANVLTFGAGSRLTVL.

This clonotype was recorded many times. The chain carries TRBV5-1 and TRBJ2-1; 9 nucleotides match TRBD2. The CDR3 totals 15 residues. Germline V gene data show CDR1 as SGHRS and CDR2 as YFSETQ. J lost 6 bases, V lost 5 bases, and 9 bases had no gene match. The chain's CDR3 is CASSLGGGAINEQFF. CDR3 sequence (DNA): TGCGCCAGCAGTCTGGGCGGGGGGGCCATCAATGAGCAGTTCTTC.

In this sample, this clonotype turned up a few times. The V call is TRBV2, the J call TRBJ2-2; TRBD1 is a possible D gene (6 bases). This CDR3 spans 15 amino acids. The germline V and J ends were trimmed by 2 bases and 4 bases, with 11 bases remaining between them. CDR1 SNHLY and CDR2 FYNNEI come from the germline V gene. The CDR3 is CASSELRGPTGELFF. The CDR3 DNA reads as TGTGCCAGCAGTGAACTCAGGGGTCCCACCGGGGAGCTGTTTTTT.

The J gene is TRBJ2-7, the V gene TRBV5-1; D may match TRBD1 or TRBD2 (5 bases each). V lost 5 bases, J lost 0 bases, and 18 bases lay in between. Germline V gives CDR1 SGHRS, CDR2 YFSETQ. CDR3 length: 16 residues. The CDR3 coding sequence is TGCGCCAGCAGAGTTGACTGGGGGACGGTCTCCTACGAGCAGTACTTC. It translates to CASRVDWGTVSYEQYF.

In its sample, this clonotype was seen a few times. The chain uses TRBV20-1 and TRBJ2-1; 7 bases match TRBD2. The CDR3 runs to 14 residues. Germline CDR1 DFQATT, CDR2 SNEGSKA (reference sequence). Germline trimming cut 0 bases from V and 1 base from J; bases unmatched to any gene: 0. The chain's CDR3 is CSARELASYNEQFF. DNA of the CDR3: TGCAGTGCTAGAGAACTAGCGTCCTACAATGAGCAGTTCTTC.

The chain employs TRBV7-8 and TRBJ1-5; 7 nucleotides match TRBD1. Trimming cost V 7 bases and J 2 bases; bases outside gene matches: 5. This CDR3 has 14 amino acids. The germline CDR1 and CDR2 sequences are SGHVS and FQNEAQ. The CDR3 here is CASTYQGGNQPQHF. As DNA, the CDR3 is TGTGCCAGCACGTATCAGGGGGGCAATCAGCCCCAGCATTTT. Based on the CDR3 plus reference TRBV7-8 and TRBJ1-5, the full variable domain is GAGVSQSPRYKVAKRGQDVALRCDPISGHVSLFWYQQALGQGPEFLTYFQNEAQLDKSGLPSDRFFAERPEGSVSTLKIQRTQQEDSAVYLCASTYQGGNQPQHFGDGTRLSIL.

This sequence joins TRBV27 and TRBJ2-7; weak D call: TRBD1 (5 bases). Trimming took off 2 bases at V and 7 bases at J, with 15 bases between the two ends. This CDR3 has 14 residues. Germline CDR1 and CDR2: MNHEY and SMNVEV (reference sequence). CDR3 in amino acids: CASSLLPASGEQYF. The CDR3 nucleotides are TGTGCCAGCAGTTTACTCCCGGCCTCAGGGGAGCAGTACTTC.

This clonotype came up a few times. The V gene is TRBV5-1, the J gene TRBJ2-3; 9 bases agree with TRBD2. Germline trimming cut 3 bases from V and 2 bases from J; bases unmatched to any gene: 7. The CDR3 length is 16 residues. Germline CDR1 SGHRS, CDR2 YFSETQ. As DNA, the CDR3 is TGCGCCAGCAGCTCTGGCCAGCGGGGGGTCACAGATACGCAGTATTTT. Protein product: CASSSGQRGVTDTQYF.

A few counts support this clonotype. The V and J genes are TRBV5-1 and TRBJ2-7; 9 bases are a match to TRBD2. The ends lost 0 bases at V and 5 bases at J; junction bases unmatched: 6. This CDR3 comprises 15 residues. Germline V gene sequence: CDR1 SGHRS, CDR2 YFSETQ. CDR3 coding DNA: TGCGCCAGCAGCTTGGGGCTAGCGGGGATCAACGAGCAGTACTTC. Translated: CASSLGLAGINEQYF. Looking up the rest from reference TRBV5-1 and TRBJ2-7 gives the full variable domain: KAGVTQTPRYLIKTRGQQVTLSCSPISGHRSVSWYQQTPGQGLQFLFEYFSETQRNKGNFPGRFSGRQFSNSRSEMNVSTLELGDSALYLCASSLGLAGINEQYFGPGTRLTVT.

This clonotype came up many times. The chain joins TRBV7-8 to TRBJ1-4, with D maybe TRBD1 (5 bases). The V and J ends lost 0 bases and 7 bases respectively, with 15 bases between them. The CDR3 covers 16 residues. Germline values: CDR1 SGHVS, CDR2 FQNEAQ. The CDR3 sequence: CASSLARRGGGEKLFF. The CDR3 nucleotides read TGTGCCAGCAGCTTAGCGCGGAGGGGAGGAGGTGAAAAACTGTTTTTT.

This clonotype was counted many times. V usage is TRBV27 and J usage is TRBJ2-5, with D uncertain. The CDR3 sequence is 13 residues long. V was shortened by 2 bases and J by 5 bases, with 9 bases between the two germline ends. Germline CDR1 reads MNHEY; CDR2 reads SMNVEV (reference sequence). CDR3 DNA sequence: TGTGCCAGCAGTTTAGCCTTCTCTGAGACCCAGTACTTC. Translation: CASSLAFSETQYF.

The chain couples TRBV7-2 to TRBJ1-2, with D possibly matching TRBD1 (6 bases). V was trimmed by 5 bases and J by 0 bases, leaving 13 bases between them. Looked up from germline, CDR1 is SGHTA and CDR2 is FQGNSA. The CDR3 totals 15 residues. CDR3 nucleotide sequence: TGTGCCAGCAGCCCTCACTCAGGGGCTAACTATGGCTACACCTTC. Translating it yields CASSPHSGANYGYTF.

About this clonotype: Given a much more abundant clone one base away, this may be a read error. The chain couples TRBV10-2 to TRBJ2-7; the D gene is possibly TRBD2 (5 bases). This CDR3 region has 14 residues. The V gene's germline CDR1 is WSHSY and CDR2 SAAADI. The V gene lost 7 bases and the J gene lost 7 bases, with 20 bases spanning the gap. For the CDR3, the DNA is TGCGCCAGCAACCAGCCCTACAAACCGGGAGAGCAGTACTTC. This translates into CASNQPYKPGEQYF.

This clonotype was seen more than once but under ten times. The gene calls are TRBV28 and TRBJ1-1; D remains unclear. The CDR3 loop spans 16 amino acids. The V end was cut by 2 bases, the J end by 0 bases, with 13 bases between. Germline V gene lookup returns CDR1 MDHEN and CDR2 SYDVKM. In DNA form, the CDR3 reads TGTGCCAGCAGTTTAATGCCCGGGCGGATGAACACTGAAGCTTTCTTT. This encodes CASSLMPGRMNTEAFF.

The table lists this clonotype with many counts. The V gene is TRBV12-3 or TRBV12-4, the J gene TRBJ1-4; TRBD1 might be the D (6 bases). The CDR3 is 19 residues long. The ends were cut back, 3 bases at V and 3 bases at J, with 23 bases in the middle. The chain's CDR3 is CASSLGHSTILVANEKLFF. The CDR3 coding sequence is TGTGCCAGCAGTTTGGGACATTCGACGATCCTGGTGGCTAATGAAAAACTGTTTTTT.

This clonotype turned up a few times. V and J are TRBV6-2 or TRBV6-3 and TRBJ1-5; no firm D call. This CDR3 is 14 amino acids long. Trimming removed 5 bases at V and 5 bases at J, with 13 bases between. Germline CDR1 is MNHEY and CDR2 is SVGEGT. DNA of the CDR3: TGTGCCAGCAGTCGCCGGACCTCTGATCAGCCCCAGCATTTT. The encoded protein is CASSRRTSDQPQHF.

Ten or more counts support this clonotype. This chain joins TRBV5-1 and TRBJ2-1; 7 bases are shared with TRBD2. V shed 2 bases, J shed 9 bases, and the junction held 11 bases outside the gene matches. This CDR3 comprises 15 residues. Germline loops: CDR1 SGHRS, CDR2 YFSETQ. CDR3 sequence: CASSFSPGLPLEQFF. The CDR3 DNA is TGCGCCAGCAGCTTTTCGCCGGGACTACCTCTTGAGCAGTTCTTC.

This clonotype showed up many times. V is TRBV5-4 and J is TRBJ2-2; D is unresolved. Trimming removed 4 bases from V and 1 base from J, with 8 bases in between. Germline values: CDR1 SGHNT, CDR2 YYREEE (reference sequence). The CDR3 loop spans 14 amino acids. The chain's CDR3 is CASSQNWNTGELFF. Here the CDR3 DNA reads TGTGCCAGCAGCCAAAACTGGAACACCGGGGAGCTGTTTTTT.

This clonotype came up many times. The V and J genes are TRBV3-1 and TRBJ2-2, with D perhaps TRBD1 or TRBD2 (5 bases each). Germline V lookup: CDR1 LGHDT, CDR2 YNNKEL (reference sequence). This CDR3 has 16 residues. V lost 4 bases and J 3 bases, leaving 15 bases between the germline ends. The CDR3 is CASSLVPGADTGELFF. CDR3 DNA: TGTGCCAGCAGCCTTGTCCCCGGGGCGGACACCGGGGAGCTGTTTTTT. Complete variable domain (other parts from reference TRBV3-1 and TRBJ2-2): DTAVSQTPKYLVTQMGNDKSIKCEQNLGHDTMYWYKQDSKKFLKIMFSYNNKELIINETVPNRFSPKSPDKAHLNLHINSLELGDSAVYFCASSLVPGADTGELFFGEGSRLTVL.